This T cell receptor beta chain was sequenced for a study of cytotoxic CD8 clonotypes in ibrutinib-treated CLL. Turning to the study itself: Following a median about eleven months of treatment, with a range of 6 to 36, response samples were taken. The average sample held around 280,000 productive templates and 75,000 to 100,000 productive rearrangements.

Measured with immunoSEQ multiplex PCR; TCRdb has only the in-frame clones, and not every one. Of fewer than 400,000 clones listed, 67% were seen once; the top ten hold approximately 6%. TCR beta libraries used 1.5 to 2 micrograms of DNA from cryopreserved PBMCs. This CDR3 comprises 16 residues. The junction had 7 bases not matched to a gene; V was cut back by 0 bases and J by 4 bases. Germline V gene sequence: CDR1 ENHRY, CDR2 SYGVKD. The chain combines TRBV10-3 with TRBJ1-2, with 8 bases aligning to TRBD1. Sequencing was performed on PBMCs, taken after 36 months of ibrutinib treatment. The clonotype was recovered from a human donor with chronic lymphocytic leukemia. In DNA, the CDR3 is TGTGCCATCAGTGAGTCGAGACAGGGGAAGAGCTATGGCTACACCTTC. Encoded protein: CAISESRQGKSYGYTF.